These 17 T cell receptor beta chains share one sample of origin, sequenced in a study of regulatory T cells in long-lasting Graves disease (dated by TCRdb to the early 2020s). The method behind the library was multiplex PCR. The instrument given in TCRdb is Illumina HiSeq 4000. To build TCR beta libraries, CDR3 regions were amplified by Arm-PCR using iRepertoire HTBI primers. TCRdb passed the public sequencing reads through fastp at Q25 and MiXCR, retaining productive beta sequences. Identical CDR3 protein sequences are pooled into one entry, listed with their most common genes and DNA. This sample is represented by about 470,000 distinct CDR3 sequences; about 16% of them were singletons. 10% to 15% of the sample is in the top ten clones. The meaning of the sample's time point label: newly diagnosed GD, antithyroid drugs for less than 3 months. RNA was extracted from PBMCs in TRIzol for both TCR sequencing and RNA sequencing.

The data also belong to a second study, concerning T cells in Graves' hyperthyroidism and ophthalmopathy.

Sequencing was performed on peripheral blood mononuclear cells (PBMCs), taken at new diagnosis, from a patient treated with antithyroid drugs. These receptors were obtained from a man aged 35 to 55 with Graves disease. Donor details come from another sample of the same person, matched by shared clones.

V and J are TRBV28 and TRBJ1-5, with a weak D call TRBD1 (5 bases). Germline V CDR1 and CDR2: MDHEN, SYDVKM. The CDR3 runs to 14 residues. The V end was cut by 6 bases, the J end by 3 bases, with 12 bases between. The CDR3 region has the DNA TGTGCCAGCAGGGACGGGACTTACAATCAGCCCCAGCATTTT. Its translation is CASRDGTYNQPQHF.

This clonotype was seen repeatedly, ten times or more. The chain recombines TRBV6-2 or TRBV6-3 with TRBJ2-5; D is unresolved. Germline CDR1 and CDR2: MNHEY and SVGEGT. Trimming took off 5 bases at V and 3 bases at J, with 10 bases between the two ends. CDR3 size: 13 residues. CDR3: CASSPLFEETQYF. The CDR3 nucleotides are TGTGCCAGCAGTCCACTATTTGAAGAGACCCAGTACTTC.

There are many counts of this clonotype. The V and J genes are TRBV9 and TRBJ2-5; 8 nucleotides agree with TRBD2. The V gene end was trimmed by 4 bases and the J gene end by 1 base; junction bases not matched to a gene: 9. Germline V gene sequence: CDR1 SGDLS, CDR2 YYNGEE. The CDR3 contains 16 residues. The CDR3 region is CASSPRGLAGQETQYF. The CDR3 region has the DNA TGTGCCAGCAGCCCCCGGGGGCTAGCGGGCCAAGAGACCCAGTACTTC.

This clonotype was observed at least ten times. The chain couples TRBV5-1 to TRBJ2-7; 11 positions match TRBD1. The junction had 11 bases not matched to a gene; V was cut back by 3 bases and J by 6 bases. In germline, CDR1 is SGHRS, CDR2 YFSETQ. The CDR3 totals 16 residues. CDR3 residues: CASSWKTGQGAGEQYF. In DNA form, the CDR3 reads TGCGCCAGCAGCTGGAAAACAGGACAGGGGGCAGGCGAGCAGTACTTC.

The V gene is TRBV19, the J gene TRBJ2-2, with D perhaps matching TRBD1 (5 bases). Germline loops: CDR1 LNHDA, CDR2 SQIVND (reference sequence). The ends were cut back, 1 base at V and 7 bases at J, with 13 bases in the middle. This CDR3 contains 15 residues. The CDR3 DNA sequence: TGTGCCAGTAGTATAGGCCAGGGCGGTGGCGGGGAGCTGTTTTTT. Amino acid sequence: CASSIGQGGGGELFF.

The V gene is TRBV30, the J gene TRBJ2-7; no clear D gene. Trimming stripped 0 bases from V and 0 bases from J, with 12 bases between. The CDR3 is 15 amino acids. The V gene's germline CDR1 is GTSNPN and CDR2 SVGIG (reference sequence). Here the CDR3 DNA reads TGTGCCTGGAGTGTAAAACTACAGAGCTCCTACGAGCAGTACTTC. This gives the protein CAWSVKLQSSYEQYF.

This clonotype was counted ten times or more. The CDR3 protein is CASRPQEGGGGTEAFF. CDR3 DNA: TGTGCCAGCAGACCCCAGGAGGGGGGCGGAGGCACTGAAGCTTTCTTT. This chain joins TRBV6-1 and TRBJ1-1, with D possibly matching TRBD1 (6 bases). This CDR3 contains 16 residues. V was clipped by 6 bases and J by 4 bases, with 21 bases between them. CDR1 is MNHNS, CDR2 SASEGT, per germline.

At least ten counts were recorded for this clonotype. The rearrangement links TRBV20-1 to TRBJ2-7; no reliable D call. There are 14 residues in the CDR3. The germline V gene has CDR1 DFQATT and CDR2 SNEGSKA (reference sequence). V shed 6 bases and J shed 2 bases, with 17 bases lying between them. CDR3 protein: CSAVRREKAYEQYF. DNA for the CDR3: TGCAGTGCCGTAAGAAGGGAAAAAGCCTACGAGCAGTACTTC.

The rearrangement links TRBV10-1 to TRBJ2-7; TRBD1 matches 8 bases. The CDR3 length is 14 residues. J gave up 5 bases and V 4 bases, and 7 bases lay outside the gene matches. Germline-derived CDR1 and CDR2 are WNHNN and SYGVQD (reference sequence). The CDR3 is CASSADRVSHEQYF. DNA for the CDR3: TGCGCCAGCAGTGCGGACAGGGTCTCGCACGAGCAGTACTTC.

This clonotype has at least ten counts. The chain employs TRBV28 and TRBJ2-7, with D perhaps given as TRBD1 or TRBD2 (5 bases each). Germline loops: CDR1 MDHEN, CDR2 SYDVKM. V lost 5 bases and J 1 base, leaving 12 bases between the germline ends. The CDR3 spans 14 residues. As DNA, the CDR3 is TGTGCCAGCAGTCCCGGGACGGAATCCTACGAGCAGTACTTC. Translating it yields CASSPGTESYEQYF.

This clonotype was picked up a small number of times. As DNA, the CDR3 is TGTGCCAGCTGTGAATGGGGGGGGGGTACCTACGAGCAGTACTTC. It yields the protein CASCEWGGGTYEQYF. The chain links TRBV28 to TRBJ2-7; TRBD2 matches 7 bases. Losses at the gene ends were 8 bases for V and 2 bases for J; bases not matched to a gene: 12. Germline V gene lookup returns CDR1 MDHEN and CDR2 SYDVKM. The CDR3 is made up of 15 amino acids.

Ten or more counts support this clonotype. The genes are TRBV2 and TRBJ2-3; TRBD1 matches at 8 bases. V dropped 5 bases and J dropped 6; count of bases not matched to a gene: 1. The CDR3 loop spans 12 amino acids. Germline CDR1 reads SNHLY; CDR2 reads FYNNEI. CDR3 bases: TGTGCCAGCAGTCGGGACAGGGATACGCAGTATTTT. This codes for CASSRDRDTQYF.

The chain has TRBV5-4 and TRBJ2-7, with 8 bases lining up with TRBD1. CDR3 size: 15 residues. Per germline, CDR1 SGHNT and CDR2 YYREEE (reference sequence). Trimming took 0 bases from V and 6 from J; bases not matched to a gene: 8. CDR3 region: CASSLGPGQGLEQYF. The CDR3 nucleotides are TGTGCCAGCAGCTTGGGCCCCGGACAGGGTCTCGAGCAGTACTTC.

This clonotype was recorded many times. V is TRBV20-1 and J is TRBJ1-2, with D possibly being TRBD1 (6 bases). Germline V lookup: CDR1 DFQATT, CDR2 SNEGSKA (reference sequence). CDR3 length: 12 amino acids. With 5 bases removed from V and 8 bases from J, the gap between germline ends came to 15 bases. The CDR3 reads CSAAQGGRGYTF. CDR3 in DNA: TGCAGTGCTGCACAGGGAGGTCGCGGCTACACCTTC.

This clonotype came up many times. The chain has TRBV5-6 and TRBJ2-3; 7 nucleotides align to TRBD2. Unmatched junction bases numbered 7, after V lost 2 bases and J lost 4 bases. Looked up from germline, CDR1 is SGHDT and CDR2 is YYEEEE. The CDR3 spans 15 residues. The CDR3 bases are TGTGCCAGCAGCTTCACACCGGGGAGGGCAGATACGCAGTATTTT. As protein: CASSFTPGRADTQYF.

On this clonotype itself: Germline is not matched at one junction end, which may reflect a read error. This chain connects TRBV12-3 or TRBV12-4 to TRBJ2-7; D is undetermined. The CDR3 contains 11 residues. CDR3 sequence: CASGLVGEQYF. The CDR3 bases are TGTGCCAGCGGTTTAGTGGGCGAGCAGTACTTC.

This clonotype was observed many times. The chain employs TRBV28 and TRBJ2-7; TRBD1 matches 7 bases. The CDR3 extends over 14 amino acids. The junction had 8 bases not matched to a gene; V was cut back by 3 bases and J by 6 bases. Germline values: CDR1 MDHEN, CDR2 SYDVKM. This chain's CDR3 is CASSLIGGYSEQYF. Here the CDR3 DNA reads TGTGCCAGCAGTTTGATAGGGGGCTATTCCGAGCAGTACTTC.